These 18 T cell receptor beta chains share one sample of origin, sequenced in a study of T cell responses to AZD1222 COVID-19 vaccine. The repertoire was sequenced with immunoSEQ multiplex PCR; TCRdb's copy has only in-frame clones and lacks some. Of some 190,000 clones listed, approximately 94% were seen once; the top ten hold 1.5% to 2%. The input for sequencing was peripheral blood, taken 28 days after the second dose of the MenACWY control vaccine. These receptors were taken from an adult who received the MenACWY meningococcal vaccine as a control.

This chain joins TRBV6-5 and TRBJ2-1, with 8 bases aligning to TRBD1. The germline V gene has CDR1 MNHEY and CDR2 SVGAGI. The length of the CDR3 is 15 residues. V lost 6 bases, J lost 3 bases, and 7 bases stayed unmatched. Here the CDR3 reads CASRPQGAVYNEQFF. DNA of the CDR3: TGTGCCAGCAGACCCCAGGGGGCCGTCTACAATGAGCAGTTCTTC.

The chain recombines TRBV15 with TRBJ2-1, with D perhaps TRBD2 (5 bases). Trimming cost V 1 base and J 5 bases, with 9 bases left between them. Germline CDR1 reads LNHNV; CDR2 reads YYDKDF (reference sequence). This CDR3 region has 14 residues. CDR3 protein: CATSRGTGNNEQFF. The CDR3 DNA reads TGTGCCACCAGCAGAGGGACTGGCAACAATGAGCAGTTCTTC. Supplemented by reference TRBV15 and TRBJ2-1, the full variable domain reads DAMVIQNPRYQVTQFGKPVTLSCSQTLNHNVMYWYQQKSSQAPKLLFHYYDKDFNNEADTPDNFQSRRPNTSFCFLDIRSPGLGDTAMYLCATSRGTGNNEQFFGPGTRLTVL.

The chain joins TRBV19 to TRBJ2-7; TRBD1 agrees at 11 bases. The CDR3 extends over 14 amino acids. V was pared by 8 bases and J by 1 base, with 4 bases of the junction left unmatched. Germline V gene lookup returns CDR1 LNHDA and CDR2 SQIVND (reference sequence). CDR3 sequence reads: CASGGTGGSYEQYF. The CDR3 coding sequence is TGTGCCAGTGGGGGGACAGGGGGTTCCTACGAGCAGTACTTC.

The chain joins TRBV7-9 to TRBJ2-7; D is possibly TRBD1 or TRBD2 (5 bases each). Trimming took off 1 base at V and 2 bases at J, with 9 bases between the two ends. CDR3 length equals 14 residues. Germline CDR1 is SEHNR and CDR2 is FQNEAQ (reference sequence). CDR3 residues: CASSLEPGPYEQYF. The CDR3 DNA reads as TGTGCCAGCAGCTTAGAACCGGGACCCTACGAGCAGTACTTC.

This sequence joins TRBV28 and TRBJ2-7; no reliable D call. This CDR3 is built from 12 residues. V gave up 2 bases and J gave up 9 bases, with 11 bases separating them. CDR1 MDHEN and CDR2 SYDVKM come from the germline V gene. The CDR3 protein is CASSLVAETQYF. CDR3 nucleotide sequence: TGTGCCAGCAGTTTAGTGGCAGAAACGCAGTACTTC.

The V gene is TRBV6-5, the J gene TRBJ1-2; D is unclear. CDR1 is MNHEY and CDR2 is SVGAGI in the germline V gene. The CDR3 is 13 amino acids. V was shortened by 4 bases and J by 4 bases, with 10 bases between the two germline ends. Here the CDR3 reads CASSSTDRYGYTF. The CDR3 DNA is TGTGCCAGCAGTTCTACGGATCGCTATGGCTACACCTTC.

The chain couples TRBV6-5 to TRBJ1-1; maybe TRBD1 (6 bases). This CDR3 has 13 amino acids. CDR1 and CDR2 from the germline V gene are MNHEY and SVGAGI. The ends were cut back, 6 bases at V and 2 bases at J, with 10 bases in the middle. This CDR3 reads CASSLDSNTEAFF. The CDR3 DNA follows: TGTGCCAGCAGCTTGGACAGCAACACTGAAGCTTTCTTT.

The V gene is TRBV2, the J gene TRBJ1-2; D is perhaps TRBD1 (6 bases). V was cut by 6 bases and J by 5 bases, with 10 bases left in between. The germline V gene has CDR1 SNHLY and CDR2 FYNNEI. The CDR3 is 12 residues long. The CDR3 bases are TGTGCCAGCAGACCGGACAGATATGGCTACACCTTC. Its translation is CASRPDRYGYTF.

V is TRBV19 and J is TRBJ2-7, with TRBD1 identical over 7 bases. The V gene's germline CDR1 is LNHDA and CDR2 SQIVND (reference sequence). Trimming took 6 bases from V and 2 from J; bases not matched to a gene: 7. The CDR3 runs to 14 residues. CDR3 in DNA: TGTGCCAGTAGCCCGGGACAGTCCGCCTACGAGCAGTACTTC. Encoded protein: CASSPGQSAYEQYF.

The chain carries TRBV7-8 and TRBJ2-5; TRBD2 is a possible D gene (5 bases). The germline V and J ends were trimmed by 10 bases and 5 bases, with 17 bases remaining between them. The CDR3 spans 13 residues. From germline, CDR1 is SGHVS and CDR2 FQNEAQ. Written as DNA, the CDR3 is TGTGCCACGGAGCCCGAGGGTATCGAGACCCAGTACTTC. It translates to CATEPEGIETQYF.

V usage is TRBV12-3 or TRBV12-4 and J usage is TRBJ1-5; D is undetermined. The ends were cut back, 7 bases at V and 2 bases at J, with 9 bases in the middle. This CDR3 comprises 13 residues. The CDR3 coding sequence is TGTGCCAGCACAAAAGGTGGCAATCAGCCCCAGCATTTT. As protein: CASTKGGNQPQHF.

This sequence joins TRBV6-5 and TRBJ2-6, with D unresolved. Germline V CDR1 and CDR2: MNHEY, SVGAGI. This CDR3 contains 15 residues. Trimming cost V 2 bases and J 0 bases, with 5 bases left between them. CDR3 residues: CASSYRSSGANVLTF. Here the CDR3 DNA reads TGTGCCAGCAGTTACCGAAGCTCTGGGGCCAACGTCCTGACTTTC.

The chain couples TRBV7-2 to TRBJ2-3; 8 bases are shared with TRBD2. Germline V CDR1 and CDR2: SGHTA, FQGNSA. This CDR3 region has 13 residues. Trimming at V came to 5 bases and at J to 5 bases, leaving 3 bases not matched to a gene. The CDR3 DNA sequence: TGTGCCAGCAGCAGAGCGGGAGAAGATACGCAGTATTTT. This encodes CASSRAGEDTQYF.

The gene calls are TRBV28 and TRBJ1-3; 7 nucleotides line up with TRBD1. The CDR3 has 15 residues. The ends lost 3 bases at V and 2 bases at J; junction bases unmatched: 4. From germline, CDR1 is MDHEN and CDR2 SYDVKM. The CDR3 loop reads CASSFDREAGNTIYF. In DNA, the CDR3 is TGTGCCAGCAGTTTTGACAGGGAAGCTGGAAACACCATATATTTT. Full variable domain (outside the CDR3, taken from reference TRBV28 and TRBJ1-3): DVKVTQSSRYLVKRTGEKVFLECVQDMDHENMFWYRQDPGLGLRLIYFSYDVKMKEKGDIPEGYSVSREKKERFSLILESASTNQTSMYLCASSFDREAGNTIYFGEGSWLTVV.

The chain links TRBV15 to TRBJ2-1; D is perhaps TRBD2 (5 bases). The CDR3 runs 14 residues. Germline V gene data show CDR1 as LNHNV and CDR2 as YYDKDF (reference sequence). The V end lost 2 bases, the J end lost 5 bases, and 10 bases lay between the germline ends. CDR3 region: CATSRRGLDNEQFF. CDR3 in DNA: TGTGCCACCAGCAGACGAGGACTTGACAATGAGCAGTTCTTC.

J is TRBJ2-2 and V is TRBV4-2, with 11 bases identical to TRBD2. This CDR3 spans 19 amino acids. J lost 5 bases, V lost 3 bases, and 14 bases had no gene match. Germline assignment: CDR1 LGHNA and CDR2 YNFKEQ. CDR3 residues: CASSQGPQGLAVSTGELFF. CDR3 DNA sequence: TGTGCCAGCAGCCAGGGCCCCCAGGGACTAGCGGTTTCAACCGGGGAGCTGTTTTTT.

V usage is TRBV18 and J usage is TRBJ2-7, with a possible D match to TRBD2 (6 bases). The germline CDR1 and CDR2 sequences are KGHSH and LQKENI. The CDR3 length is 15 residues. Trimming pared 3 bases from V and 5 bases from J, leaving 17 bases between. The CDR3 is CASSPRGDAGDEQYF. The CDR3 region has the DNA TGTGCCAGCTCACCCCGCGGGGACGCAGGAGACGAGCAGTACTTC.

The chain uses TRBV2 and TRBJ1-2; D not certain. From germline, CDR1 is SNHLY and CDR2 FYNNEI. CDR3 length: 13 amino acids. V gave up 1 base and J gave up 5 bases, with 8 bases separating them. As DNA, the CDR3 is TGTGCCAGCAGTGAAGTAGAAAGGTATGGCTACACCTTC. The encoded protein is CASSEVERYGYTF.